The 24 T cell receptor beta chains in this list originate from one sample, sequenced in a study of blood T cell repertoires in COVID-19. Clones were read by immunoSEQ multiplex PCR, and TCRdb kept only the in-frame ones, dropping some. The sample carries approximately 47,000 clones, over 80% recorded once. Sequenced sample: peripheral blood. The receptors derive from a human donor with active COVID-19. The donor label of this sample is uncertain.

The V gene is TRBV7-2, the J gene TRBJ1-1, with D possibly matching TRBD1 (6 bases). V shed 2 bases and J shed 0 bases, with 13 bases lying between them. The germline CDR1 and CDR2 sequences are SGHTA and FQGNSA. The CDR3 has 16 amino acids. In DNA form, the CDR3 reads TGTGCCAGCAGCTTACAGGGGCCACAAATGAACACTGAAGCTTTCTTT. The encoded protein is CASSLQGPQMNTEAFF.

The genes are TRBV10-3 and TRBJ2-3; 14 bases are shared with TRBD2. There are 18 residues in the CDR3. The V gene end was trimmed by 6 bases and the J gene end by 2 bases; junction bases not matched to a gene: 10. The germline V gene encodes CDR1 ENHRY and CDR2 SYGVKD. In nucleotides, the CDR3 is TGTGCCATCAGGGAGACTAGCGGGAGGGTGGAGAACACAGATACGCAGTATTTT. This sequence encodes CAIRETSGRVENTDTQYF.

This clone was observed a handful of times. J is TRBJ2-5 and V is TRBV5-1; 7 nucleotides match TRBD2. The germline V gene encodes CDR1 SGHRS and CDR2 YFSETQ. CDR3 length: 15 amino acids. The V and J ends lost 5 bases and 5 bases, in that order; junction bases with no gene match: 12. CDR3 DNA sequence: TGCGCCAGCAGTTTTTCCGGGAGGACGGGGGAGACCCAGTACTTC. Translated, it gives CASSFSGRTGETQYF.

The V gene is TRBV7-2, the J gene TRBJ2-7; tentative D call: TRBD2 (5 bases). V was trimmed by 4 bases and J by 4 bases, leaving 11 bases between them. CDR1 is SGHTA and CDR2 is FQGNSA in the germline V gene. The CDR3 consists of 13 residues. The CDR3 nucleotides read TGTGCCAGCAGCTACACACGGACTTACGAGCAGTACTTC. This encodes CASSYTRTYEQYF.

The chain is built from TRBV5-1 and TRBJ1-4, with TRBD1 matching over 7 bases. The CDR3 has 14 amino acids. The V gene's germline CDR1 is SGHRS and CDR2 YFSETQ. Germline trimming cut 4 bases from V and 6 bases from J; bases unmatched to any gene: 6. CDR3 sequence: CASSLRGLDEKLFF. Written as DNA, the CDR3 is TGCGCCAGCAGCCTGAGGGGGCTCGATGAAAAACTGTTTTTT.

The chain couples TRBV15 to TRBJ1-1; weak D call: TRBD1 (5 bases). CDR1 LNHNV and CDR2 YYDKDF come from the germline V gene (reference sequence). Trimming left V 6 bases short and J 11 bases short, with 22 bases between. The CDR3 consists of 14 residues. CDR3 sequence (DNA): TGTGCCACCAGGAAAGTTGGGAGGGGTCTGTTGGCTTTCTTT. It is translated as CATRKVGRGLLAFF.

The chain links TRBV18 to TRBJ1-2; 8 bases are a match to TRBD1. The ends lost 3 bases at V and 4 bases at J; junction bases unmatched: 10. Germline V gene data show CDR1 as KGHSH and CDR2 as LQKENI. The CDR3 loop spans 16 amino acids. This CDR3 reads CASSPVRTGWGYGYTF. In nucleotides, the CDR3 is TGTGCCAGCTCACCCGTAAGGACAGGGTGGGGCTATGGCTACACCTTC.

The J gene is TRBJ2-7, the V gene TRBV28; D is perhaps TRBD2 (6 bases). V lost 3 bases and J lost 6, with 15 bases in between. This CDR3 spans 14 amino acids. Germline CDR1 reads MDHEN; CDR2 reads SYDVKM. Written as DNA, the CDR3 is TGTGCCAGCAGTTTGATTAGGAGGGGTTCCGAGCAGTACTTC. This encodes CASSLIRRGSEQYF.

V usage is TRBV24-1 and J usage is TRBJ2-5, with 9 bases lining up with TRBD1. Unmatched junction bases numbered 4, after V lost 4 bases and J lost 2 bases. CDR3 length equals 15 residues. Germline V gene sequence: CDR1 KGHDR, CDR2 SFDVKD. Here the CDR3 DNA reads TGTGCCACCAGTGACCCCGGGACAGGGCAAGAGACCCAGTACTTC. This translates into CATSDPGTGQETQYF.

The V call is TRBV7-2, the J call TRBJ2-1, with 8 nucleotides matching TRBD1. The CDR3 consists of 16 residues. In germline, CDR1 is SGHTA, CDR2 FQGNSA. V lost 5 bases and J lost 4; bases outside the gene matches: 10. In DNA form, the CDR3 reads TGTGCCAGCAGCGTCGCCGGACAGGGAAGTTACAATGAGCAGTTCTTC. Residues: CASSVAGQGSYNEQFF.

The rearrangement joins TRBV6-5 to TRBJ2-7; 9 bases align to TRBD1. The CDR3 has 14 amino acids. The germline V gene encodes CDR1 MNHEY and CDR2 SVGAGI. Losses at the gene ends were 5 bases for V and 0 bases for J; bases not matched to a gene: 2. CDR3 region: CASSRQGVSYEQYF. CDR3 bases: TGTGCCAGCAGTCGACAGGGGGTCTCCTACGAGCAGTACTTC.

V and J are TRBV19 and TRBJ1-3; TRBD1 matches 7 bases. V was clipped by 7 bases and J by 2 bases; unmatched bases: 5. The germline gives CDR1 LNHDA, CDR2 SQIVND (reference sequence). The CDR3 has 14 amino acids. The CDR3 nucleotides read TGTGCCAGTATCGTACAGGGGCCTGGAAACACCATATATTTT. It codes for CASIVQGPGNTIYF.

The chain recombines TRBV14 with TRBJ2-5; 7 bases align to TRBD1. The CDR3 length is 15 residues. V was pared by 5 bases and J by 5 bases, with 11 bases of the junction left unmatched. In germline, CDR1 is SGHDN, CDR2 FVKESK. CDR3 protein: CASSVRLGGVETQYF. CDR3 bases: TGTGCCAGCAGCGTAAGATTAGGGGGCGTCGAGACCCAGTACTTC.

Remarks on this clone: An end of the junction differs from the germline gene, which may be a read error. V and J are TRBV3-1 (or the pseudogene TRBV3-2) and TRBJ2-1, with 10 nucleotides matching TRBD2. This CDR3 has 14 residues. Per germline, CDR1 LGHDT and CDR2 YNNKEL (reference sequence). CDR3 DNA: TGTGCCAGCAGGCAAGCGGGGGGGCACAATGAGCAGTTCTTC. It encodes CASRQAGGHNEQFF.

V is TRBV24-1 and J is TRBJ2-2, with TRBD1 as a possible D gene (5 bases). Germline V CDR1 and CDR2: KGHDR, SFDVKD. V shed 4 bases and J shed 0 bases, with 11 bases lying between them. The CDR3 loop spans 16 amino acids. CDR3 coding DNA: TGTGCCACCAGTGACCCGACAGCACCGAACACCGGGGAGCTGTTTTTT. Translating it yields CATSDPTAPNTGELFF.

V and J are TRBV2 and TRBJ2-6; no firm D call. The CDR3 has 14 residues. Trimming took 7 bases from V and 0 from J, leaving 7 bases between them. The germline gives CDR1 SNHLY, CDR2 FYNNEI. The CDR3 sequence is CASTQNSGANVLTF. CDR3 coding DNA: TGTGCCAGCACCCAGAACTCTGGGGCCAACGTCCTGACTTTC.

J is TRBJ1-2 and V is TRBV7-2; the match to TRBD1 covers 9 bases. J gave up 8 bases and V 4 bases, and 5 bases lay outside the gene matches. The CDR3 is made up of 13 amino acids. The germline V gene has CDR1 SGHTA and CDR2 FQGNSA. The CDR3 DNA sequence: TGTGCCAGCAGCTCCGGGACAGGGTGGGGCTACACCTTC. This codes for CASSSGTGWGYTF.

This clone was recorded only once. The chain is built from TRBV4-1 and TRBJ2-6, with unresolved D. Germline V gene data show CDR1 as MGHRA and CDR2 as YSYEKL. V was pared by 1 base and J by 2 bases, with 9 bases between. The CDR3 totals 16 residues. The CDR3 loop is CASSQGSSTGANVLTF. The CDR3 DNA reads TGCGCCAGCAGCCAAGGTTCATCAACTGGGGCCAACGTCCTGACTTTC.

The V gene is TRBV7-8, the J gene TRBJ2-2; 10 bases align to TRBD2. CDR1 and CDR2 from the germline V gene are SGHVS and FQNEAQ. This CDR3 contains 14 residues. V was clipped by 11 bases and J by 1 base; unmatched bases: 4. The CDR3 DNA is TGTGCCGCTGAGCGGGGGGGGAACACCGGGGAGCTGTTTTTT. Translated, it gives CAAERGGNTGELFF.

The chain has TRBV3-1 (or the pseudogene TRBV3-2) and TRBJ1-1; maybe TRBD1 (5 bases). The CDR3 length is 14 residues. CDR1 is LGHDT and CDR2 is YNNKEL in the germline V gene (reference sequence). Deletions cut 3 bases from V and 2 bases from J, with 10 bases between. The CDR3: CASSQSGTNTEAFF. The CDR3 nucleotides are TGTGCCAGCAGCCAGAGCGGGACCAACACTGAAGCTTTCTTT.

The chain has TRBV6-5 and TRBJ1-4; weak D call: TRBD1 (6 bases). The CDR3 runs 13 residues. Germline assignment: CDR1 MNHEY and CDR2 SVGAGI. The ends were cut back, 7 bases at V and 5 bases at J, with 11 bases in the middle. CDR3 in amino acids: CASNHRVNEKLFF. CDR3 bases: TGTGCCAGCAATCACAGGGTGAATGAAAAACTGTTTTTT.

This clone has more than one count but fewer than ten. This chain links TRBV2 with TRBJ2-5, with TRBD2 matching over 12 bases. V lost 6 bases to trimming and J lost 4 bases; unmatched junction nucleotides: 6. CDR3 size: 15 residues. Germline V lookup: CDR1 SNHLY, CDR2 FYNNEI. The CDR3 sequence: CASSPSGRALETQYF. CDR3 bases: TGTGCCAGCAGCCCTAGCGGGAGGGCCCTAGAGACCCAGTACTTC. Drawing the rest from reference TRBV2 and TRBJ2-5, the complete variable domain is EPEVTQTPSHQVTQMGQEVILRCVPISNHLYFYWYRQILGQKVEFLVSFYNNEISEKSEIFDDQFSVERPDGSNFTLKIRSTKLEDSAMYFCASSPSGRALETQYFGPGTRLLVL.

The rearrangement joins TRBV5-4 to TRBJ2-1; TRBD2 matches 8 bases. This CDR3 is 16 amino acids long. After removal of 2 bases from V and 0 bases from J, the junction contained 4 bases not matched to a gene. Germline V gives CDR1 SGHNT, CDR2 YYREEE (reference sequence). This chain's CDR3 is CASSFGGGSSYNEQFF. The CDR3, as DNA: TGTGCCAGCAGCTTCGGCGGGGGGAGCTCCTACAATGAGCAGTTCTTC. Full variable domain (rest looked up from reference TRBV5-4 and TRBJ2-1): ETGVTQSPTHLIKTRGQQVTLRCSSQSGHNTVSWYQQALGQGPQFIFQYYREEENGRGNFPPRFSGLQFPNYSSELNVNALELDDSALYLCASSFGGGSSYNEQFFGPGTRLTVL.

CDR3 sequence: CAIRGLAGGLSSYNEQFF. CDR3 in DNA: TGCGCCATCCGGGGGCTAGCGGGAGGCCTTAGCTCCTACAATGAGCAGTTCTTC. The chain has TRBV5-1 and TRBJ2-1; 11 nucleotides line up with TRBD2. J was trimmed by 0 bases and V by 9 bases; bases with no gene match: 14. In germline, CDR1 is SGHRS, CDR2 YFSETQ. This CDR3 is 18 amino acids long.